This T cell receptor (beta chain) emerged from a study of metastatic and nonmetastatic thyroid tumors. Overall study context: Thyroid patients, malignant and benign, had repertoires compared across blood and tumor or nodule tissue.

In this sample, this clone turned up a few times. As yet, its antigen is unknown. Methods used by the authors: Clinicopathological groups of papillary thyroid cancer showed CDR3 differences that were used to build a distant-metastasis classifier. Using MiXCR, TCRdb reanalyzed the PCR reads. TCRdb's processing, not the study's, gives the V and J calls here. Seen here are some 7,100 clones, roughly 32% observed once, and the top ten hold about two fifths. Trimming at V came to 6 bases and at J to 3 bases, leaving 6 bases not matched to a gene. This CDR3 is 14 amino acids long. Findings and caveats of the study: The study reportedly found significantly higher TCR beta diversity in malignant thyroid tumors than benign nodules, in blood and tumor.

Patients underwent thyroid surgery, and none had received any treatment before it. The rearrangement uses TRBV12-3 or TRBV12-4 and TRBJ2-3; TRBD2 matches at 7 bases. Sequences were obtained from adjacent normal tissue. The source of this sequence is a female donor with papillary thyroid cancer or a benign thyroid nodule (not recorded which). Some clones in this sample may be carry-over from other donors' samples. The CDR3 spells CASRAGVGTDTQYF. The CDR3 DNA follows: TGTGCCAGCAGGGCGGGAGTTGGGACAGATACGCAGTATTTT.